This entry features one T cell receptor beta chain sequence. Its matching antigen is unknown. In the United States, treatment was given to all participants with HIV. The sample originates from a study of long-term antiretroviral therapy in people with HIV. Overall study context: The earliest specimens came about a decade ahead of the 2015 immediate-ART recommendation. Findings and limits, study-wide: Pre-ART expanded TRB clones stayed dominant throughout, though often decreasing after ART. Information pertaining to ART adherence, viral resistance or therapeutic modifications was not obtained.

The assay used was immunoSEQ (version v3.0), run at survey level. The assay was immunoSEQ multiplex PCR, and TCRdb's table has in-frame clones only and misses some. The sample lists about 30,000 clones; about 85% were seen once. This CDR3 is built from 21 residues. Germline V gives CDR1 SGHTA, CDR2 FQGNSA. Trimming removed 0 bases from V and 7 bases from J; junction bases left unmatched: 21. The receptor was derived from a woman aged 25 to 39 with HIV. The V gene is TRBV7-2, the J gene TRBJ2-1, with TRBD2 matching over 10 bases. This specimen was unsorted PBMCs, taken 2.7 to 2.9 years before starting antiretroviral therapy. CDR3 coding DNA: TGTGCCAGCAGCTTAGCCCCCGGAAACCCCCTGGCTAGCGGGGGAAGAAATGAGCAGTTCTTC. Its protein is CASSLAPGNPLASGGRNEQFF.